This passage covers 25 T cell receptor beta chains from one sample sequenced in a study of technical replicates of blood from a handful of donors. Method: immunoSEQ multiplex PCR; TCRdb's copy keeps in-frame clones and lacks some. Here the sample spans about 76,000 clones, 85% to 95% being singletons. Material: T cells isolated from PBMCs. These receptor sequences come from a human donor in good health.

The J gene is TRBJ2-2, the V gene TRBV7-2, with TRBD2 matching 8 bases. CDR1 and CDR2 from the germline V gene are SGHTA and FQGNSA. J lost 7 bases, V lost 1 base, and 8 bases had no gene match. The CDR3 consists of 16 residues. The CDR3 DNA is TGTGCCAGCAGCTTAGTGGTAGCGGGAACGGTCGGGGAGCTGTTTTTT. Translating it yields CASSLVVAGTVGELFF.

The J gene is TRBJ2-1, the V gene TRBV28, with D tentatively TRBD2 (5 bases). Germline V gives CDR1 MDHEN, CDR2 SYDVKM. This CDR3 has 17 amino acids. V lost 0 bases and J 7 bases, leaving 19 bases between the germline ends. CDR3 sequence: CASSLWKAGGTSNEQFF. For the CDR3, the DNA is TGTGCCAGCAGTTTATGGAAGGCGGGCGGAACCTCAAATGAGCAGTTCTTC.

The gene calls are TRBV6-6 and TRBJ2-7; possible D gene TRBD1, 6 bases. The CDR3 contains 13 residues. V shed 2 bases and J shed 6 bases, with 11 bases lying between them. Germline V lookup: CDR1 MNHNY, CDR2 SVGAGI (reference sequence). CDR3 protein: CASSYLGGGEQYF. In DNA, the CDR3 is TGTGCCAGCAGTTACCTTGGGGGCGGCGAGCAGTACTTC.

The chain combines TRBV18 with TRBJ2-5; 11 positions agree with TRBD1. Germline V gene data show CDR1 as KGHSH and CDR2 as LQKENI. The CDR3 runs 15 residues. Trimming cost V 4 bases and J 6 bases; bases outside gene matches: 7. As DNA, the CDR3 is TGTGCCAGCTCACGGGACAGGGGGAATAAGAAGACCCAGTACTTC. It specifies CASSRDRGNKKTQYF.

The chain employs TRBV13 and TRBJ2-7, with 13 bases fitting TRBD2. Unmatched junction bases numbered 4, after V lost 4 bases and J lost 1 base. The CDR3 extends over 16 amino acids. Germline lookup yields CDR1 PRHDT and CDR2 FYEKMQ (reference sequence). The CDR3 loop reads CASSSGTSGISYEQYF. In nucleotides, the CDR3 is TGTGCCAGCAGCTCCGGGACTAGCGGGATTTCCTACGAGCAGTACTTC.

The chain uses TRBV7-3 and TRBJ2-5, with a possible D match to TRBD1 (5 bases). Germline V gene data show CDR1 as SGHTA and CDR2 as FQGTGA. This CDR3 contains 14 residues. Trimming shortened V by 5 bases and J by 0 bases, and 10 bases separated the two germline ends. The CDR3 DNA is TGTGCCAGCAGCCTGACAGTGTACCAAGAGACCCAGTACTTC. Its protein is CASSLTVYQETQYF.

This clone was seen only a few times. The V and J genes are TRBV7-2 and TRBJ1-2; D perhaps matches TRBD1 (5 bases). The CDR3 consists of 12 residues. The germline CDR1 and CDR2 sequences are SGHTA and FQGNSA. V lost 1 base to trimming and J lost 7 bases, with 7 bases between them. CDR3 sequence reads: CASSLEGLGYTF. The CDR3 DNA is TGTGCCAGCAGCTTAGAGGGGCTTGGCTACACCTTC.

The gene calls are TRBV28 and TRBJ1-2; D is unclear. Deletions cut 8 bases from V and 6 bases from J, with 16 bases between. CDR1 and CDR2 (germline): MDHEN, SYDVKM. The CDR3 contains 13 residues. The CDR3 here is CASGGYSIHGYTF. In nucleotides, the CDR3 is TGTGCCAGCGGAGGGTATAGTATCCATGGCTACACCTTC.

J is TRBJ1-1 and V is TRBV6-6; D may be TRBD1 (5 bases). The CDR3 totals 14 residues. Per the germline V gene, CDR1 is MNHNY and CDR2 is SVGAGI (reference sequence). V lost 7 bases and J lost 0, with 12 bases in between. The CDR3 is CASIPAGLNTEAFF. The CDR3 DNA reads TGTGCCAGCATACCCGCAGGGCTGAACACTGAAGCTTTCTTT.

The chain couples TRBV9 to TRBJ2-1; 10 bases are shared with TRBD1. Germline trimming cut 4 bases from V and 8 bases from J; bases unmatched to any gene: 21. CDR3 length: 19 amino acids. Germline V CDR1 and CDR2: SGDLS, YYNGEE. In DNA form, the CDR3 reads TGTGCCAGCAGCCTTTTTAGGGACAGGGGAATCGGGTTATCGGATGAGCAGTTCTTC. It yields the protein CASSLFRDRGIGLSDEQFF.

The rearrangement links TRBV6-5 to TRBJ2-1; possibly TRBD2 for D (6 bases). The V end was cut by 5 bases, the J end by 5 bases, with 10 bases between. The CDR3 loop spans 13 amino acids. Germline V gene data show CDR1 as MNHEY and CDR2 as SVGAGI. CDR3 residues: CASSPGLNNEQFF. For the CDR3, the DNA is TGTGCCAGCAGTCCTGGACTAAACAATGAGCAGTTCTTC.

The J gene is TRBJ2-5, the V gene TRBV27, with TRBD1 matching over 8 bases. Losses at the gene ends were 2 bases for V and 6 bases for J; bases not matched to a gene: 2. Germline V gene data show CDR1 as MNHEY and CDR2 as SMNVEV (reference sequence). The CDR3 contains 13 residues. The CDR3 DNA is TGTGCCAGCAGTTTAGGGACAGGTCAGACCCAGTACTTC. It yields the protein CASSLGTGQTQYF.

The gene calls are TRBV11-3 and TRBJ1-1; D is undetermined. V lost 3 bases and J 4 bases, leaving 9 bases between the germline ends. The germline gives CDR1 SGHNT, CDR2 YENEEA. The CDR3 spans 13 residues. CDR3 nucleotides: TGTGCCAGCAGCTTCCTACGGGGCACTGAAGCTTTCTTT. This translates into CASSFLRGTEAFF.

The chain's CDR3 is CASSPGQGYEQYF. CDR3 nucleotides: TGTGCCAGCAGCCCCGGACAGGGCTACGAGCAGTACTTC. This sequence joins TRBV9 and TRBJ2-7; 8 positions match TRBD1. Germline trimming cut 4 bases from V and 3 bases from J; bases unmatched to any gene: 3. Germline-derived CDR1 and CDR2 are SGDLS and YYNGEE. The CDR3 is 13 amino acids.

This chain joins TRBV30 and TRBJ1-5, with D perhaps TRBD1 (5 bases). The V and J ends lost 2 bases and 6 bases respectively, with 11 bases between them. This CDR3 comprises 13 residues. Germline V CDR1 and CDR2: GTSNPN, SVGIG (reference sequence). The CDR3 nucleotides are TGTGCCTGGAGTTTGGACGGGGGTCAGCCCCAGCATTTT. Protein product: CAWSLDGGQPQHF.

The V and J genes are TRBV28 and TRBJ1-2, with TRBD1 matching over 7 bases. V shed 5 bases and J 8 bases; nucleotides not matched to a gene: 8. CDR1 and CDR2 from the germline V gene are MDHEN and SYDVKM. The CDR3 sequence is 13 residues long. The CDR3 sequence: CASSRQGGQGYTF. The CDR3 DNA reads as TGTGCCAGCAGTAGACAGGGAGGCCAGGGCTACACCTTC.

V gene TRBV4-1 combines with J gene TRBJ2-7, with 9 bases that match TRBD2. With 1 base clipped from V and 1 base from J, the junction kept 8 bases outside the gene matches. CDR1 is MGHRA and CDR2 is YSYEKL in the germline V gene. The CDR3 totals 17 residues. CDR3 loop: CASSQAWRTSVSYEQYF. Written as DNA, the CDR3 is TGCGCCAGCAGCCAAGCTTGGAGGACTAGCGTATCCTACGAGCAGTACTTC.

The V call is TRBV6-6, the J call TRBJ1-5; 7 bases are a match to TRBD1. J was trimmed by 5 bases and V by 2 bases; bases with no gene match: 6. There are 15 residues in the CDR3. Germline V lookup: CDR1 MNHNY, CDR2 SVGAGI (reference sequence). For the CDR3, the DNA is TGTGCCAGCAGTTACACGACAGGGTCATATCAGCCCCAGCATTTT. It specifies CASSYTTGSYQPQHF.

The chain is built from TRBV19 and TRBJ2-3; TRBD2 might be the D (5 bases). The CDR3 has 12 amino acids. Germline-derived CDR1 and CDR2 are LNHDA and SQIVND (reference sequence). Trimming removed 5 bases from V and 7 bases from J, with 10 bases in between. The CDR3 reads CASSFGEYTQYF. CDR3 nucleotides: TGTGCCAGTAGTTTCGGGGAGTATACGCAGTATTTT.

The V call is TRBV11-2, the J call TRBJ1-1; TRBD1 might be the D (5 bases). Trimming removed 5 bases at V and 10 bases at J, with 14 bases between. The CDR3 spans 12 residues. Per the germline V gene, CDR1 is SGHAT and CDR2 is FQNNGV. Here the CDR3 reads CASSPGGEVAFF. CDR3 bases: TGTGCCAGCAGCCCCGGGGGGGAGGTAGCTTTCTTT.

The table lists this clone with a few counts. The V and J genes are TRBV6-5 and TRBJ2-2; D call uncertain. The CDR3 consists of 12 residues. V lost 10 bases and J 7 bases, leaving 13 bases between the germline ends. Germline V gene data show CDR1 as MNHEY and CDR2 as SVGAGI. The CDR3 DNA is TGTGCCACTCTAGGTGCCGGCGGGGAGCTGTTTTTT. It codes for CATLGAGGELFF.

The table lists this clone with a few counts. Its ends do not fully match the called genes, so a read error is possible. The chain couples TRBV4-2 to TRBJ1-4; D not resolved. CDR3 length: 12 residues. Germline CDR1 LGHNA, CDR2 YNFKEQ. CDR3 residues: CASTQAGEKLFF. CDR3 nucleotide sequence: TGTGCCAGCACCCAAGCGGGTGAAAAACTGTTTTTT.

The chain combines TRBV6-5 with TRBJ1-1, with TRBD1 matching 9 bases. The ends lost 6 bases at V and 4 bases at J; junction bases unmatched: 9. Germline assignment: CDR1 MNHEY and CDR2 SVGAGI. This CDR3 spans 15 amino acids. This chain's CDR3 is CASSAAGQGVTEAFF. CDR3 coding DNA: TGTGCCAGCAGCGCGGCGGGACAGGGAGTCACTGAAGCTTTCTTT.

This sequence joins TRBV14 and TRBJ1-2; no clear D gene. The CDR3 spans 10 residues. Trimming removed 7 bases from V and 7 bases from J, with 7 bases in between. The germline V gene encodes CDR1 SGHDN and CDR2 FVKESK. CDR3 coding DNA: TGTGCCAGCATTTCGTCTGGCTACACCTTC. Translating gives CASISSGYTF.

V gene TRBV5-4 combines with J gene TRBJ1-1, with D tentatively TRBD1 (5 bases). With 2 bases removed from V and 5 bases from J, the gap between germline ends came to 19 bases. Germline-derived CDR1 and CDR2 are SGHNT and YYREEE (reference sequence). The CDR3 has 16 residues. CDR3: CASSFSATLRGTEAFF. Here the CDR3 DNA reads TGTGCCAGCAGCTTCTCAGCGACCCTAAGGGGTACTGAAGCTTTCTTT.